The 20 T cell receptor beta chains presented below share a single source sample, sequenced in a study of T cell responses to AZD1222 COVID-19 vaccine. Measured with immunoSEQ multiplex PCR; TCRdb has only the in-frame clones, and not every one. The sample contains 100,000 or so clones, approximately 90% of which appear only once. Sequencing used peripheral blood, obtained 28 days after the second AZD1222 dose. The source of these receptors is an adult who received the AZD1222 COVID-19 vaccine.

The rearrangement links TRBV19 to TRBJ1-4; a weak D match, TRBD1 (5 bases). V lost 4 bases, J lost 0 bases, and 12 bases lay in between. This CDR3 is built from 16 residues. Germline lookup yields CDR1 LNHDA and CDR2 SQIVND (reference sequence). The CDR3 is CASSRSDISTNEKLFF. The CDR3 coding sequence is TGTGCCAGTAGTAGGTCGGACATCTCAACTAATGAAAAACTGTTTTTT.

This clone was recorded once. The chain combines TRBV19 with TRBJ1-3, with 12 bases fitting TRBD1. Losses at the gene ends were 7 bases for V and 4 bases for J; bases not matched to a gene: 5. This CDR3 has 15 amino acids. The germline gives CDR1 LNHDA, CDR2 SQIVND (reference sequence). The chain's CDR3 is CASKRDRGLGNTIYF. The CDR3 nucleotides read TGTGCCAGTAAACGGGACAGGGGGCTCGGAAACACCATATATTTT.

This chain links TRBV6-6 with TRBJ1-2; 11 bases are a match to TRBD1. The J segment lost 4 bases and the V segment lost 6 bases, leaving 10 bases of the junction unmatched. Germline V gives CDR1 MNHNY, CDR2 SVGAGI (reference sequence). The CDR3 has 16 amino acids. As DNA, the CDR3 is TGTGCCAGCAGCCGAAACTCCGGACAGGGGGCCTATGGCTACACCTTC. Protein: CASSRNSGQGAYGYTF.

The chain links TRBV19 to TRBJ1-2, with TRBD1 as a possible D gene (5 bases). Germline CDR1 reads LNHDA; CDR2 reads SQIVND (reference sequence). V lost 8 bases and J 3 bases, leaving 10 bases between the germline ends. CDR3 length: 12 residues. CDR3 amino acids: CASWGPDYGYTF. CDR3 in DNA: TGTGCCAGTTGGGGACCGGACTATGGCTACACCTTC.

This chain joins TRBV7-3 and TRBJ2-3; TRBD1 matches 10 bases. The CDR3 spans 14 residues. CDR1 and CDR2 (germline): SGHTA, FQGTGA. With 2 bases clipped from V and 5 bases from J, the junction kept 1 base outside the gene matches. The CDR3: CASSLGTGEDTQYF. CDR3 DNA: TGTGCCAGCAGCTTAGGGACAGGGGAAGATACGCAGTATTTT.

The chain recombines TRBV28 with TRBJ1-2; a possible D gene is TRBD1 (5 bases). The CDR3 covers 13 residues. V lost 3 bases and J lost 7, with 12 bases in between. Germline assignment: CDR1 MDHEN and CDR2 SYDVKM. CDR3 coding DNA: TGTGCCAGCAGTTTGTCCCCAGGGTTTGGCTACACCTTC. Translated, it gives CASSLSPGFGYTF.

This clone occurred once. The chain couples TRBV7-2 to TRBJ2-2; D remains ambiguous. The length of the CDR3 is 13 residues. Germline CDR1 and CDR2: SGHTA and FQGNSA. Between the trimmed V and J ends, which lost 7 bases and 7 bases, there was a span of 13 bases. Here the CDR3 DNA reads TGTGCCAGCACCATGCAGCCTGGCGGGGAGCTGTTTTTT. This translates into CASTMQPGGELFF.

This clone has a single count. This rearrangement joins TRBV19 to TRBJ2-6, with unresolved D. Trimming shortened V by 4 bases and J by 0 bases, and 4 bases separated the two germline ends. CDR3 size: 14 residues. Germline V gene sequence: CDR1 LNHDA, CDR2 SQIVND (reference sequence). The chain's CDR3 is CASSKTSGANVLTF. Written as DNA, the CDR3 is TGTGCCAGTAGTAAAACCTCTGGGGCCAACGTCCTGACTTTC.

This rearrangement joins TRBV24-1 to TRBJ2-2; TRBD1 aligns across 8 bases. The CDR3 sequence is 16 residues long. Per germline, CDR1 KGHDR and CDR2 SFDVKD. Trimming cost V 1 base and J 2 bases; bases outside gene matches: 2. The CDR3 DNA reads as TGTGCCACCAGTGATTTACAGGGGGGTAACACCGGGGAGCTGTTTTTT. It encodes CATSDLQGGNTGELFF.

The rearrangement joins TRBV12-3 or TRBV12-4 to TRBJ1-2, with 9 positions matching TRBD1. J gave up 8 bases and V 5 bases, and 6 bases lay outside the gene matches. The CDR3 is 13 residues long. The CDR3 coding sequence is TGTGCCAGCAGTGGACAGGGGAGGAACGGCTACACCTTC. Encoded protein: CASSGQGRNGYTF.

This sequence joins TRBV2 and TRBJ2-5; 8 positions match TRBD2. Germline V CDR1 and CDR2: SNHLY, FYNNEI. The length of the CDR3 is 13 residues. Trimming cost V 6 bases and J 4 bases; bases outside gene matches: 4. CDR3 coding DNA: TGTGCCAGCAGCCTAGCGGGTCCAGAGACCCAGTACTTC. Amino acids: CASSLAGPETQYF.

The CDR3 is CASSVGTVSYNEQFF. The CDR3 DNA reads TGTGCCAGCAGCGTAGGGACGGTCTCCTACAATGAGCAGTTCTTC. The V and J genes are TRBV7-9 and TRBJ2-1; D may be TRBD1 or TRBD2 (5 bases each). Trimming left V 5 bases short and J 0 bases short, with 11 bases between. The CDR3 sequence is 15 residues long. Per the germline V gene, CDR1 is SEHNR and CDR2 is FQNEAQ (reference sequence).

The sample holds one count of this clone. This rearrangement joins TRBV19 to TRBJ1-1; D is ambiguous. The CDR3 covers 11 residues. The germline CDR1 and CDR2 sequences are LNHDA and SQIVND (reference sequence). V lost 5 bases and J lost 4, with 5 bases in between. CDR3 amino acids: CASSASTEAFF. The CDR3 bases are TGTGCCAGTAGTGCCTCCACTGAAGCTTTCTTT.

V is TRBV3-1 (or the pseudogene TRBV3-2) and J is TRBJ1-3, with D unresolved. The length of the CDR3 is 15 residues. Trimming took 5 bases from V and 0 from J, leaving 11 bases between them. Per the germline V gene, CDR1 is LGHDT and CDR2 is YNNKEL (reference sequence). The CDR3: CASSFDGSSGNTIYF. The CDR3 nucleotides read TGTGCCAGCAGCTTCGACGGGAGCTCTGGAAACACCATATATTTT.

V is TRBV27 and J is TRBJ2-2; tentative D call: TRBD1 (6 bases). The length of the CDR3 is 16 residues. Germline V gives CDR1 MNHEY, CDR2 SMNVEV (reference sequence). Trimming removed 2 bases from V and 6 bases from J, with 16 bases in between. For the CDR3, the DNA is TGTGCCAGCAGTTTAATAGGGACAAGACGTCCCGGGGAGCTGTTTTTT. Amino acids: CASSLIGTRRPGELFF.

This clone was seen just once. This chain connects TRBV5-1 to TRBJ2-7; D may be TRBD2 (5 bases). V was shortened by 4 bases and J by 5 bases, with 16 bases between the two germline ends. The CDR3 runs 14 residues. CDR1 is SGHRS, CDR2 YFSETQ, per germline. The CDR3 sequence is CASSEITSPHEQYF. CDR3 coding DNA: TGCGCCAGCAGCGAGATAACTAGTCCCCACGAGCAGTACTTC. Full variable domain (outside the CDR3, taken from reference TRBV5-1 and TRBJ2-7): KAGVTQTPRYLIKTRGQQVTLSCSPISGHRSVSWYQQTPGQGLQFLFEYFSETQRNKGNFPGRFSGRQFSNSRSEMNVSTLELGDSALYLCASSEITSPHEQYFGPGTRLTVT.

V usage is TRBV7-2 and J usage is TRBJ1-1; D is unresolved. This CDR3 has 14 residues. Germline V gene lookup returns CDR1 SGHTA and CDR2 FQGNSA. Between the trimmed V and J ends, which lost 0 bases and 3 bases, there was a span of 8 bases. The CDR3 loop reads CASSLAGRDTEAFF. The DNA of the CDR3 is TGTGCCAGCAGCTTAGCAGGGCGAGACACTGAAGCTTTCTTT.

This chain joins TRBV5-4 and TRBJ2-3; 7 bases are a match to TRBD1. The CDR3 has 18 amino acids. J gave up 0 bases and V 0 bases, and 10 bases lay outside the gene matches. Germline V gene data show CDR1 as SGHNT and CDR2 as YYREEE (reference sequence). The CDR3 bases are TGTGCCAGCAGCTTGGGGACAGGTTGGGATTCTAGCACAGATACGCAGTATTTT. It codes for CASSLGTGWDSSTDTQYF.

V is TRBV4-1 and J is TRBJ2-3; 13 nucleotides match TRBD2. V lost 1 base and J lost 1; bases outside the gene matches: 8. This CDR3 region has 19 residues. The germline V gene has CDR1 MGHRA and CDR2 YSYEKL. The CDR3 nucleotides read TGCGCCAGCAGCCAAGGGGGGACTAGCGGGATACTTGGCACAGATACGCAGTATTTT. Amino acid sequence: CASSQGGTSGILGTDTQYF.

The V gene is TRBV7-9, the J gene TRBJ2-7; tentative D call: TRBD1 (6 bases). Germline-derived CDR1 and CDR2 are SEHNR and FQNEAQ (reference sequence). The CDR3 totals 14 residues. Trimming left V 7 bases short and J 3 bases short, with 16 bases between. The CDR3 coding sequence is TGTGCCAGCACCCCAACAGGGTTGAGCTACGAGCAGTACTTC. This codes for CASTPTGLSYEQYF.